Listed below are T cell receptor beta chains from one sample, sequenced in a study of blood T cells in healthy people across ages. TCRdb re-analysed the 5' RACE reads in MiXCR, keeping a single row per CDR3 protein. The sample yields 600,000 or so distinct CDR3 sequences, 25% to 30% seen once. Source material: blood. Source of these receptors: a woman aged 80 or over in good health. Each CDR3 is given with its conserved first and last residue. Each record gives: V gene, clone size, D gene, J gene, CDR3 protein. D genes are given only for firm matches. Not all rows give a size; the values are once, few, many and, for expanded clones, a class.

TRBV7-2,few,.,TRBJ2-3,CASSRLPSASTDTQYF
TRBV4-2,many,.,TRBJ1-2,CASSQSFEPNYGYTF
TRBV19,many,TRBD1,TRBJ2-7,CASTSGTGGFEQYF
TRBV10-3,many,TRBD2,TRBJ2-3,CATLRAAGDTDTQYF
TRBV14,once,TRBD1,TRBJ2-5,CAGSQGSGTGVTQYF
TRBV4-2,few,.,TRBJ1-6,CASTPRGGFRNSPLHF
TRBV6-6,few,TRBD2,TRBJ2-4,CASRGTSGGYAKNIQYF
TRBV7-8,.,.,TRBJ2-3,CASSHRDLVHTQYF
TRBV28,few,.,TRBJ2-6,CASGLRGLRSGANVLTF
TRBV5-8,many,.,TRBJ2-5,CASSPPGTSYQETQYF
TRBV5-1,many,.,TRBJ1-2,CASSRAAPYGYTF
TRBV5-1,few,.,TRBJ1-1,CASSLAKRAEAFF
TRBV12-3/TRBV12-4,few,.,TRBJ1-2,CASSLATGSESGYTF
TRBV20-1,.,.,.,CSATKGKVEEQYF
TRBV4-2,.,.,TRBJ2-2,CASSLGEGGPSKGELFF
TRBV27,.,.,TRBJ1-2,CTSSPQGLPYGYTF
TRBV4-1,few,TRBD2,TRBJ2-3,CASSQGGRLTDTQYF
TRBV6-5,many,.,TRBJ2-3,CASSPNTRSSTDTQYF
TRBV4-2,.,TRBD2,TRBJ2-3,CASSPGLAEADTQYF
TRBV29-1,.,TRBD1,TRBJ2-7,CSVGQGTEWNEQYF
TRBV11-2,few,.,TRBJ1-2,CASSLSGSPGGYTF
TRBV9,.,.,TRBJ2-1,CASSVVSTSYNEQFF
TRBV2,.,TRBD2,TRBJ2-5,CASSAALAGGTQYF
TRBV20-1,many,.,TRBJ1-2,CSARSVNYGYTF
TRBV6-5,many,TRBD1,TRBJ1-1,CASSSDRFFWVNTEAFF
TRBV9,many,.,TRBJ2-7,CASSKGPTPSSYEQYF
TRBV3-1,many,.,TRBJ2-7,CASSQVGSGTYEQYF
TRBV6-2/TRBV6-3,many,TRBD1,TRBJ2-3,CASSYGQGSDTQYF
TRBV29-1,.,.,TRBJ2-3,CSVPNTDTQYF
TRBV7-3,.,.,TRBJ1-1,CASSLTRGGNTEAFF
TRBV6-2/TRBV6-3,many,.,TRBJ2-1,CASSYIASAGYNEQFF
TRBV4-1,.,.,TRBJ2-1,CASSPGDRLEQFF
TRBV10-3,many,.,TRBJ2-1,CAISESSGPDYEQFF
TRBV20-1,.,TRBD1,TRBJ1-4,CSATPPTGYEKLFF
TRBV12-3/TRBV12-4,many,TRBD2,TRBJ2-1,CASITTGTSAYNEQFF
TRBV10-3,many,.,TRBJ2-3,CAIRGDSTDTQYF
TRBV24-1,.,.,TRBJ1-1,CATSDTGNGGTEAFF
TRBV5-1,few,TRBD1,TRBJ1-1,CASSFAGRGLTEAFF
TRBV13,many,TRBD2,TRBJ2-7,CASQLGGGFTYEQYF
TRBV11-2,.,.,.,CASSQKIEQYF
TRBV5-6,.,.,TRBJ2-7,CASSLPHTYEQYF
TRBV7-2,few,.,TRBJ1-2,CASSLVGSSYGYTF
TRBV6-2/TRBV6-3,.,TRBD2,TRBJ2-1,CASRVPFLAGLGGEQFF
TRBV10-3,many,.,TRBJ1-1,CAISDRPGISTEAFF
TRBV18,few,TRBD1,TRBJ1-5,CASSQMGGGRSNQPQHF
TRBV30,.,TRBD1,TRBJ2-7,CAWSDTGQGAYEQYF
TRBV20-1,.,.,TRBJ2-5,CSARAAPPAQETQYF
TRBV9,many,.,TRBJ2-3,CASSVGRGPTDTQYF
TRBV28,many,.,TRBJ2-5,CASSLPGVQETQYF
TRBV20-1,.,.,TRBJ1-2,CSARERDPYGYTF
TRBV5-4,.,.,TRBJ1-1,CASSIGQSNTEACF
TRBV6-4,.,.,TRBJ2-3,CASSDEGLSTDTQYF
TRBV6-2/TRBV6-3,few,.,.,CASSSPTYNEQYF
TRBV6-5,many,.,TRBJ2-5,CASSLWGGKETQYF
TRBV25-1,many,.,TRBJ2-1,CASSPTGRAKNEQFF
TRBV5-1,.,.,TRBJ1-2,CASSTGQSPRGNYGYTF
TRBV10-3,few,.,TRBJ2-5,CAISDKGTKRPSTF
TRBV6-5,.,TRBD1,TRBJ1-6,CASSYSVTGAYNSPLHF
TRBV20-1,once,.,.,CSARGVDSSSYEQYF